This paragraph reports one TCR beta chain. It may be a read error: a sequence one base away is much more abundant. These data originate in a study of neurological immune-mediated disorders. Stored at -80 C, 2 million PBMCs were the source of the unsorted libraries. The CDR3 is 14 residues long. V gave up 7 bases and J gave up 5 bases, with 17 bases separating them. In each sequencing run, over 170 million TCR-beta sequences were generated from 15-18 subjects. MiXCR, run by TCRdb on the 5' RACE reads, gives a single entry per CDR3 protein. The data show 55,000 to 80,000 distinct CDR3 sequences, 4% to 6% seen once.

The V gene is TRBV12-3 or TRBV12-4, the J gene TRBJ2-5, with TRBD2 as a possible D gene (6 bases). This clonotype originated in a woman in her fifties or sixties with multiple sclerosis. Sequencing used PBMCs. This chain's CDR3 is CASTQGTSGETQYF. CDR3 nucleotide sequence: TGTGCCAGCACCCAGGGCACAAGCGGGGAGACCCAGTACTTC.